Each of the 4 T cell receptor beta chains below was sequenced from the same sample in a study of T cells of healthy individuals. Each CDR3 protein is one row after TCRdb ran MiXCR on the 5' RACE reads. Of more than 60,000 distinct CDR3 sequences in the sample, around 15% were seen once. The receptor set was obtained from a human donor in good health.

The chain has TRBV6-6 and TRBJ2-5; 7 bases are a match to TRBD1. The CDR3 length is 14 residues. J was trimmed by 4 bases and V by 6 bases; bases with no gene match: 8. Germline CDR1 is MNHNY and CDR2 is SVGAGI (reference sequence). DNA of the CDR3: TGTGCCAGCAGCCTAACAGGGGCGTTAGAGACCCAGTACTTC. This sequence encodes CASSLTGALETQYF.

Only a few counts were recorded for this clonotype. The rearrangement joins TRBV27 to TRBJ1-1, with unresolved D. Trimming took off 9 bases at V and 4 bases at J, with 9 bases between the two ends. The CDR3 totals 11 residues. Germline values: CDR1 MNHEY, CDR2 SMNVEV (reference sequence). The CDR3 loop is CASIRGTEAFF. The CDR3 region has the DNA TGTGCCAGTATCCGGGGCACTGAAGCTTTCTTT.

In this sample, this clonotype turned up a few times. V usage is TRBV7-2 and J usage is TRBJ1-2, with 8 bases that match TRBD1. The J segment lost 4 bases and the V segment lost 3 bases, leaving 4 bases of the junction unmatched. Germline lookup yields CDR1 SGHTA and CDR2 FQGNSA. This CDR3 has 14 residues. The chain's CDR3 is CASSFGQGAYGYTF. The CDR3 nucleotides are TGTGCCAGCAGCTTTGGGCAGGGGGCCTATGGCTACACCTTC.

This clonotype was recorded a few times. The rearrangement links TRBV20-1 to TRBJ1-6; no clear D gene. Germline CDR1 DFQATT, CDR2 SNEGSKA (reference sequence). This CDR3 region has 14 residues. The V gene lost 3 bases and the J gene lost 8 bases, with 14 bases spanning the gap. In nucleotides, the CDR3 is TGCAGTGCTAGGACTCCAGGCGGCTATTCACCCCTCCACTTT. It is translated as CSARTPGGYSPLHF.